The 17 T cell receptor beta chains reported below all come from one sample, sequenced in a study of blood T cell repertoires in COVID-19. Produced via immunoSEQ multiplex PCR; TCRdb's table is partial and in-frame only. Among around 450,000 clones listed, roughly 88% were seen once. Sequenced sample: PBMCs or T cells enriched from blood (not recorded which). The receptor set was obtained from a man between 18 and 35 years old who had recovered from COVID-19.

The V and J genes are TRBV21-1 and TRBJ2-5; the listed D gene, TRBD2, was not tested against the DNA. TRBV21-1 counts as a pseudogene. There are 14 residues in the CDR3. CDR3 DNA sequence: TGTGCCAGCAGCAAAGACCCGGGTTTGGAGACCCAGTACTTC. Translation: CASSKDPGLETQYF.

The chain carries TRBV3-1 (or the pseudogene TRBV3-2) and TRBJ2-1; 8 nucleotides line up with TRBD2. Trimming at V came to 2 bases and at J to 3 bases, leaving 9 bases not matched to a gene. The CDR3 covers 17 residues. CDR1 is LGHDT, CDR2 YNNKEL, per germline (reference sequence). The CDR3, as DNA: TGTGCCAGCAGCCAACTTGGGAGCGGGAGCTTCTACAATGAGCAGTTCTTC. Protein sequence: CASSQLGSGSFYNEQFF.

Here the CDR3 DNA reads TGTGCCAGCAGTGAATTAGGGAGAGATCGAGCTTTCTTT. Translated, it gives CASSELGRDRAFF. The rearrangement links TRBV25-1 to TRBJ1-1; unclear D gene. The germline gives CDR1 MGHDK, CDR2 SYGVNS. V gave up 1 base and J gave up 10 bases, with 13 bases separating them. This CDR3 spans 13 amino acids.

Comments on this clone: In the same sample, other DNA sequences code for this CDR3. This rearrangement joins TRBV7-9 to TRBJ1-6; TRBD1 aligns across 9 bases. The CDR3 sequence is 14 residues long. The germline V gene encodes CDR1 SEHNR and CDR2 FQNEAQ (reference sequence). V lost 4 bases, J lost 7 bases, and 2 bases stayed unmatched. CDR3 in DNA: TGTGCCAGCAGCTCCGGGACAGGGAATTCACCCCTCCACTTT. Translated, it gives CASSSGTGNSPLHF.

V is TRBV11-3 and J is TRBJ1-1; tentative D call: TRBD1 (6 bases). Germline V CDR1 and CDR2: SGHNT, YENEEA. CDR3 length equals 15 residues. Between the trimmed V and J ends, which lost 5 bases and 3 bases, there was a span of 16 bases. CDR3 nucleotides: TGTGCCAGCAGCCTGAGAGGGGGGGGCGACACTGAAGCTTTCTTT. Translated: CASSLRGGGDTEAFF.

The chain carries TRBV5-4 and TRBJ1-1; D not resolved. The CDR3 consists of 14 residues. In germline, CDR1 is SGHNT, CDR2 YYREEE (reference sequence). V was cut by 2 bases and J by 4 bases, with 12 bases left in between. CDR3 region: CASSFEGRRTEAFF. CDR3 DNA sequence: TGTGCCAGCAGCTTTGAGGGTCGGCGCACTGAAGCTTTCTTT.

V is TRBV7-9 and J is TRBJ2-3; 8 bases match TRBD2. Germline CDR1 SEHNR, CDR2 FQNEAQ (reference sequence). The J segment lost 6 bases and the V segment lost 5 bases, leaving 10 bases of the junction unmatched. The CDR3 loop spans 15 amino acids. DNA of the CDR3: TGTGCCAGCAGCCCCTTCGGGGGGGCGAGCGATACGCAGTATTTT. It is translated as CASSPFGGASDTQYF. Complete variable domain (other parts from reference TRBV7-9 and TRBJ2-3): DTGVSQNPRHKITKRGQNVTFRCDPISEHNRLYWYRQTLGQGPEFLTYFQNEAQLEKSRLLSDRFSAERPKGSFSTLEIQRTEQGDSAMYLCASSPFGGASDTQYFGPGTRLTVL.

The chain employs TRBV4-1 and TRBJ1-1, with TRBD1 matching 7 bases. V gave up 1 base and J gave up 0 bases; unmatched junction bases: 5. The CDR3 totals 16 residues. Per the germline V gene, CDR1 is MGHRA and CDR2 is YSYEKL. CDR3 DNA sequence: TGCGCCAGCAGCCAAGGGGACAGCTCAATGAACACTGAAGCTTTCTTT. It yields the protein CASSQGDSSMNTEAFF.

The CDR3 protein is CASSRLTGSDTQYF. CDR3 nucleotide sequence: TGTGCCAGCAGCAGACTCACAGGGTCAGATACGCAGTATTTT. The chain recombines TRBV7-3 with TRBJ2-3, with D perhaps matching TRBD1 (6 bases). There are 14 residues in the CDR3. CDR1 and CDR2 from the germline V gene are SGHTA and FQGTGA. Trimming took off 5 bases at V and 4 bases at J, with 13 bases between the two ends.

The rearrangement links TRBV5-6 to TRBJ2-3; TRBD1 agrees at 9 bases. Germline loops: CDR1 SGHDT, CDR2 YYEEEE. CDR3 size: 15 residues. V gave up 4 bases and J gave up 2 bases; unmatched junction bases: 5. The CDR3 DNA follows: TGTGCCAGCAGCCTCAACAGGGGGCCCACAGATACGCAGTATTTT. This encodes CASSLNRGPTDTQYF.

This clone was observed once. The gene calls are TRBV4-1 and TRBJ2-2; 9 positions agree with TRBD1. The CDR3 runs to 16 residues. CDR1 MGHRA and CDR2 YSYEKL come from the germline V gene. V shed 1 base, J shed 8 bases, and the junction held 8 bases outside the gene matches. This CDR3 is CASSQAGQGRRGELFF. DNA of the CDR3: TGCGCCAGCAGCCAAGCGGGACAGGGTCGGAGAGGGGAGCTGTTTTTT.

V and J are TRBV6-5 and TRBJ2-1; D is perhaps TRBD1 (6 bases). In germline, CDR1 is MNHEY, CDR2 SVGAGI. CDR3 length: 14 amino acids. Trimming took 6 bases from V and 6 from J, leaving 15 bases between them. DNA of the CDR3: TGTGCCAGCAGCGGGACAAGGACGCCCAATGAGCAGTTCTTC. It is translated as CASSGTRTPNEQFF.

The CDR3 bases are TGTGCCATCAGTGAGGGTTTACAGGGGAAGAATAATTCACCCCTCCACTTT. Translated: CAISEGLQGKNNSPLHF. V is TRBV10-3 and J is TRBJ1-6, with 7 bases matching TRBD1. Germline lookup yields CDR1 ENHRY and CDR2 SYGVKD. With V trimmed by 2 bases and J by 5 bases, 9 bases remained unmatched. This CDR3 is 17 amino acids long.

The genes are TRBV6-6 and TRBJ1-4, with D perhaps matching TRBD1 (5 bases). Trimming took 0 bases from V and 8 from J, leaving 13 bases between them. CDR3 length equals 15 residues. The germline V gene encodes CDR1 MNHNY and CDR2 SVGAGI (reference sequence). CDR3 nucleotide sequence: TGTGCCAGCAGTTACTCTAAGGGGCCGCGAGAAAAACTGTTTTTT. Its translation: CASSYSKGPREKLFF.

The count of this clone is one. The chain employs TRBV19 and TRBJ2-3; possibly TRBD2 for D (6 bases). Per germline, CDR1 LNHDA and CDR2 SQIVND (reference sequence). The V gene lost 4 bases and the J gene lost 2 bases, with 10 bases spanning the gap. CDR3 length: 14 residues. The CDR3 here is CASSRREITDTQYF. CDR3 nucleotide sequence: TGTGCCAGTAGTAGGAGGGAGATCACAGATACGCAGTATTTT.

This sequence joins TRBV11-2 and TRBJ1-1, with a possible D match to TRBD1 (6 bases). Trimming stripped 5 bases from V and 5 bases from J, with 15 bases between. The V gene's germline CDR1 is SGHAT and CDR2 FQNNGV. The length of the CDR3 is 14 residues. The CDR3 region is CASSPLLGATEAFF. The CDR3 DNA sequence: TGTGCCAGCAGCCCCCTTCTGGGGGCGACTGAAGCTTTCTTT.

The chain is built from TRBV19 and TRBJ2-1; the D gene is possibly TRBD2 (6 bases). Germline V CDR1 and CDR2: LNHDA, SQIVND (reference sequence). Trimming shortened V by 10 bases and J by 6 bases, and 19 bases separated the two germline ends. CDR3 size: 14 residues. The CDR3 is CATLAIGRGNEQFF. As DNA, the CDR3 is TGTGCCACTCTAGCGATCGGAAGAGGCAATGAGCAGTTCTTC.